This T cell receptor beta chain was retrieved from a study of blood T cells in healthy people across ages. This clonotype was found a few times. In germline, CDR1 is DFQATT, CDR2 SNEGSKA (reference sequence). This CDR3 has 15 residues. A second PCR of roughly 7 to 11 cycles used a sample-barcoded 5' primer and a J-beta primer mix. TCRdb passed the 5' RACE reads through MiXCR, listing each CDR3 protein once. Of fewer than 900,000 distinct CDR3 sequences listed, about half are singletons. The rearrangement links TRBV20-1 to TRBJ2-5; D possibly corresponds to TRBD2 (6 bases). Near its end, the DNA agrees better with TRBJ2-7, so the J call may be wrong. The sequencing input was blood. The origin of this receptor is a woman aged 55-69 years in good health. The CDR3, as DNA: TGCAGTGCTAGAGACCATCTTCGGGGGAGCTACGAGCAGTACTTC. As protein: CSARDHLRGSYEQYF.